The 17 T cell receptor beta chains presented below share a single source sample, sequenced in a study of blood T cell repertoires in COVID-19. Measured with immunoSEQ multiplex PCR; TCRdb has only the in-frame clones, and not every one. The table includes approximately 90,000 clones, 89% detected once. The sample was peripheral blood. All receptors derive from a man aged 45-65 years with acute or convalescent COVID-19.

This clone has only a few counts. The chain combines TRBV11-1 with TRBJ1-1; TRBD1 might be the D (5 bases). This CDR3 is built from 16 residues. Trimming left V 5 bases short and J 0 bases short, with 16 bases between. Germline V CDR1 and CDR2: SGHAT, FQDESV (reference sequence). The CDR3 reads CASSLAGTPLNTEAFF. Here the CDR3 DNA reads TGTGCCAGCAGCCTCGCCGGGACTCCCTTGAACACTGAAGCTTTCTTT.

The rearrangement joins TRBV27 to TRBJ2-6; D call uncertain. CDR3 length: 13 amino acids. Germline lookup yields CDR1 MNHEY and CDR2 SMNVEV (reference sequence). V shed 6 bases and J shed 4 bases, with 7 bases lying between them. The CDR3 spells CASRQTGANVLTF. CDR3 DNA: TGTGCCAGCAGACAGACAGGGGCCAACGTCCTGACTTTC.

The CDR3, as DNA: TGTGCCAGTAGTACACCGGGACAGGGGAATTCACCCCTCCACTTT. This gives the protein CASSTPGQGNSPLHF. The rearrangement links TRBV19 to TRBJ1-6; 10 bases are a match to TRBD1. The CDR3 sequence is 15 residues long. Unmatched junction bases numbered 4, after V lost 4 bases and J lost 7 bases. In germline, CDR1 is LNHDA, CDR2 SQIVND (reference sequence).

CDR3 nucleotide sequence: TGTGCCTCGGGGGGTCTGAGCCCTGAAGCTTTCTTT. Translated: CASGGLSPEAFF. The genes are TRBV30 and TRBJ1-1, with D tentatively TRBD1 (5 bases). The V and J ends lost 7 bases and 6 bases respectively, with 15 bases between them. Germline V lookup: CDR1 GTSNPN, CDR2 SVGIG (reference sequence). This CDR3 contains 12 residues. Full variable domain (rest looked up from reference TRBV30 and TRBJ1-1): SQTIHQWPATLVQPVGSPLSLECTVEGTSNPNLYWYRQAAGRGLQLLFYSVGIGQISSEVPQNLSASRPQDRQFILSSKKLLLSDSGFYLCASGGLSPEAFFGQGTRLTVV.

The chain joins TRBV3-1 (or the pseudogene TRBV3-2) to TRBJ2-2; perhaps TRBD1 as D (5 bases). CDR1 LGHDT and CDR2 YNNKEL come from the germline V gene (reference sequence). V shed 10 bases and J shed 5 bases, with 8 bases lying between them. The CDR3 is 11 residues long. CDR3 amino acids: CAIGVTGELFF. CDR3 bases: TGTGCCATAGGGGTTACCGGGGAGCTGTTTTTT.

The chain links TRBV11-3 to TRBJ2-2; TRBD1 might be the D (6 bases). The CDR3 totals 16 residues. V shed 2 bases and J shed 6 bases, with 16 bases lying between them. Germline V lookup: CDR1 SGHNT, CDR2 YENEEA. CDR3 nucleotide sequence: TGTGCCAGCAGCTTATTGGTCACCGAGGGGGCCGGGGAGCTGTTTTTT. Translating gives CASSLLVTEGAGELFF.

The rearrangement links TRBV11-1 to TRBJ2-4; possible D gene TRBD1, 6 bases. The CDR3 covers 15 residues. Between the trimmed V and J ends, which lost 5 bases and 0 bases, there was a span of 11 bases. From germline, CDR1 is SGHAT and CDR2 FQDESV (reference sequence). The CDR3 DNA follows: TGTGCCAGCAGCCTGGACAGACTAGCCAAAAACATTCAGTACTTC. Translated: CASSLDRLAKNIQYF.

This clone has just one count. The V and J genes are TRBV5-1 and TRBJ2-1, with D possibly matching TRBD2 (6 bases). Germline CDR1 and CDR2: SGHRS and YFSETQ. The germline V and J ends were trimmed by 8 bases and 8 bases, with 14 bases remaining between them. This CDR3 is built from 12 residues. The CDR3 DNA follows: TGCGCCAGTCGACTAGGGCGCGATGAGCAGTTCTTC. This gives the protein CASRLGRDEQFF.

On this clone: Here the CDR3 omits its conserved ending phenylalanine or tryptophan, so a read error is the likely source. The DNA is omitted, as the CDR3 cannot be located on it reliably, and the CDR3 follows TCRdb's listing. The chain has TRBV12-3 or TRBV12-4 and TRBJ1-2; the table assigns TRBD1, which was not confirmed against the DNA. Termini included, the CDR3 measures 12 amino acids. CDR3 sequence: CASSYSRGTGEL.

The chain links TRBV28 to TRBJ2-3; 8 bases map to TRBD2. Germline V CDR1 and CDR2: MDHEN, SYDVKM. This CDR3 spans 14 amino acids. Trimming at V came to 6 bases and at J to 6 bases, leaving 8 bases not matched to a gene. The CDR3 here is CASSPAGAGDTQYF. CDR3 coding DNA: TGTGCCAGCAGCCCAGCGGGGGCAGGCGATACGCAGTATTTT.

V gene TRBV12-5 combines with J gene TRBJ2-3, with D possibly matching TRBD1 (5 bases). V lost 2 bases to trimming and J lost 4 bases, with 10 bases between them. Germline CDR1 is LGHNT and CDR2 is FRNRAP. CDR3 length: 14 amino acids. The CDR3 DNA reads TGTGCTAGTGGTTTGTCAGGGTTCCCAGATACGCAGTATTTT. Translated, it gives CASGLSGFPDTQYF. Looking up the rest from reference TRBV12-5 and TRBJ2-3 gives the full variable domain: DARVTQTPRHKVTEMGQEVTMRCQPILGHNTVFWYRQTMMQGLELLAYFRNRAPLDDSGMPKDRFSAEMPDATLATLKIQPSEPRDSAVYFCASGLSGFPDTQYFGPGTRLTVL.

The V gene is TRBV10-3, the J gene TRBJ1-1; maybe TRBD1 (6 bases). This CDR3 is built from 13 residues. The V end was cut by 9 bases, the J end by 5 bases, with 16 bases between. The germline CDR1 and CDR2 sequences are ENHRY and SYGVKD. CDR3 DNA: TGTGCCATTTTGGGGGCGTTGGAGACTGAAGCTTTCTTT. This gives the protein CAILGALETEAFF.

The chain couples TRBV23-1 to TRBJ1-2; tentatively, D is TRBD1 (6 bases). Being an ORF, TRBV23-1 has a function that is uncertain. V was shortened by 4 bases and J by 0 bases, with 15 bases between the two germline ends. This CDR3 has 16 residues. The CDR3 DNA sequence: TGCGCCAGCAGTCCTCCGGACAGAGCGGCTAACTATGGCTACACCTTC. Residues: CASSPPDRAANYGYTF.

The V call is TRBV2, the J call TRBJ2-3; TRBD2 matches 12 bases. CDR1 is SNHLY, CDR2 FYNNEI, per germline. The CDR3 extends over 15 amino acids. Germline trimming cut 6 bases from V and 6 bases from J; bases unmatched to any gene: 7. CDR3 protein: CASRTSGGRSDTQYF. The CDR3 region has the DNA TGTGCCAGCAGGACTAGCGGGGGTAGATCGGATACGCAGTATTTT.

J is TRBJ2-5 and V is TRBV3-1 (or the pseudogene TRBV3-2); D is perhaps TRBD2 (6 bases). Trimming removed 3 bases from V and 5 bases from J, with 13 bases in between. The CDR3 spans 14 residues. Germline V gives CDR1 LGHDT, CDR2 YNNKEL (reference sequence). CDR3 residues: CASSQSGRTETQYF. CDR3 coding DNA: TGTGCCAGCAGCCAGTCAGGGAGGACGGAGACCCAGTACTTC.

The gene calls are TRBV10-3 and TRBJ1-2, with a possible D match to TRBD1 (5 bases). Trimming stripped 4 bases from V and 4 bases from J, with 16 bases between. The germline V gene encodes CDR1 ENHRY and CDR2 SYGVKD. CDR3 length: 15 amino acids. Written as DNA, the CDR3 is TGTGCCATCAGTGCCGACAGCTCCCCAGGCTATGGCTACACCTTC. Its protein product is CAISADSSPGYGYTF.

J is TRBJ1-4 and V is TRBV29-1; D is unresolved. The germline V and J ends were trimmed by 5 bases and 5 bases, with 6 bases remaining between them. The CDR3 has 11 amino acids. Germline assignment: CDR1 SQVTM and CDR2 ANQGSEA. The CDR3 here is CSVRENEKLFF. The CDR3 DNA reads TGCAGCGTTCGGGAGAATGAAAAACTGTTTTTT.